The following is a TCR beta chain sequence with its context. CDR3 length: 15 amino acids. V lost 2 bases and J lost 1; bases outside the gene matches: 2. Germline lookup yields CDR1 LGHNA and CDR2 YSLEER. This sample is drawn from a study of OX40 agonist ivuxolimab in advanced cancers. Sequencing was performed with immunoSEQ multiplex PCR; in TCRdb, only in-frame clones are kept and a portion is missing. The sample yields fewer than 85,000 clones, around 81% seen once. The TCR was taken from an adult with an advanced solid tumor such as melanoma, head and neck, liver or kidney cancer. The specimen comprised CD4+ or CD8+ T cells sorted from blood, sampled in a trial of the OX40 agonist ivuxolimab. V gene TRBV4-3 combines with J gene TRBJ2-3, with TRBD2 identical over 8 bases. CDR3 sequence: CASSQSGLGTDTQYF. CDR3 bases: TGCGCCAGCAGCCAATCGGGACTAGGCACAGATACGCAGTATTTT.